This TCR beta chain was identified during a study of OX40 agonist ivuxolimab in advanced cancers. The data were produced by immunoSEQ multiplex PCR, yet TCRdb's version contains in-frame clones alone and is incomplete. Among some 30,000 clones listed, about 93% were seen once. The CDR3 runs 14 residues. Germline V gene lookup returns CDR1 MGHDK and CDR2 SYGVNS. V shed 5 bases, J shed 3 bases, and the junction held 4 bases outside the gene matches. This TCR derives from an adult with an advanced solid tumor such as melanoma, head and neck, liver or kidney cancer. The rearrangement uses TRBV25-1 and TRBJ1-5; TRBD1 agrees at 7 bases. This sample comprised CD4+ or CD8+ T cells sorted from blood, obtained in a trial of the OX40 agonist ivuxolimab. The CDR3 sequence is CASSRGQYNQPQHF. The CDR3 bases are TGTGCCAGCAGTAGGGGGCAGTACAATCAGCCCCAGCATTTT.